The 10 T cell receptor beta chains given below trace back to one sample, sequenced in a study of PD-1 blockade in classical Hodgkin lymphoma (dated by TCRdb to the early 2020s). What the time point label conveys for this sample: cycle 2 day 1 (C2D1) of nivolumab. All trial patients had relapsed after autologous stem cell transplantation, with cohorts A, B and C differing in prior brentuximab vedotin exposure. To prepare the library, the immunoSEQ multiplex PCR assay was applied. This is the immuneACCESS table as TCRdb keeps it, with only in-frame sequences that have V and J called. A part of the clones is gone; compared with another copy, unresolved V genes explain less than half, and the rest is unexplained. Recorded for this sample are about 19,000 clones; about nine tenths of them occurred a single time. The ten largest account for about an eighth of the sample. The input for sequencing was peripheral blood mononuclear cells (PBMCs), taken before the second cycle of nivolumab. All receptors come from a human donor with classical Hodgkin lymphoma.

The rearrangement joins TRBV7-8 to TRBJ1-2; no clear D gene. There are 13 residues in the CDR3. The V gene lost 1 base and the J gene lost 7 bases, with 10 bases spanning the gap. Per germline, CDR1 SGHVS and CDR2 FQNEAQ. The CDR3 loop reads CASSLGGMSGYTF. As DNA, the CDR3 is TGTGCCAGCAGCTTAGGCGGGATGAGTGGCTACACCTTC.

This chain joins TRBV7-9 and TRBJ2-5; possible D gene TRBD2, 6 bases. The CDR3 is 15 residues long. Germline assignment: CDR1 SEHNR and CDR2 FQNEAQ (reference sequence). Trimming left V 1 base short and J 4 bases short, with 13 bases between. The CDR3 loop is CASSLDRTTLETQYF. The CDR3, as DNA: TGTGCCAGCAGCTTAGATAGGACTACATTAGAGACCCAGTACTTC.

The chain recombines TRBV7-2 with TRBJ1-1; D may be TRBD1 (5 bases). Germline CDR1 and CDR2: SGHTA and FQGNSA. V shed 6 bases and J shed 4 bases, with 12 bases lying between them. The CDR3 runs to 13 residues. CDR3 amino acids: CASRVGGGTEAFF. The CDR3 DNA follows: TGTGCCAGCAGAGTGGGGGGTGGCACTGAAGCTTTCTTT. The full variable domain, in which reference TRBV7-2 and TRBJ1-1 provide the parts outside the CDR3, is GAGVSQSPSNKVTEKGKDVELRCDPISGHTALYWYRQSLGQGLEFLIYFQGNSAPDKSGLPSDRFSAERTGGSVSTLTIQRTQQEDSAVYLCASRVGGGTEAFFGQGTRLTVV.

The J gene is TRBJ2-3, the V gene TRBV6-5; possibly TRBD1 for D (6 bases). Germline assignment: CDR1 MNHEY and CDR2 SVGAGI. Trimming removed 6 bases from V and 0 bases from J, with 10 bases in between. The CDR3 has 14 residues. The CDR3 here is CASSPQGSTDTQYF. The DNA of the CDR3 is TGTGCCAGCAGCCCTCAGGGGAGCACAGATACGCAGTATTTT.

The rearrangement joins TRBV4-3 to TRBJ2-5, with D possibly TRBD2 on 6 matching bases. This CDR3 is built from 13 residues. V lost 0 bases and J 9 bases, leaving 11 bases between the germline ends. Germline V lookup: CDR1 LGHNA, CDR2 YSLEER. This CDR3 is CASSQDRWGAQYF. The CDR3, as DNA: TGCGCCAGCAGCCAAGACCGCTGGGGGGCCCAGTACTTC.

This clone occurred a few times. The rearrangement joins TRBV7-2 to TRBJ1-3; possible D gene TRBD1, 6 bases. V lost 6 bases, J lost 7 bases, and 16 bases lay in between. CDR1 and CDR2 (germline): SGHTA, FQGNSA. There are 14 residues in the CDR3. CDR3 residues: CASSFKGDLNTIYF. As DNA, the CDR3 is TGTGCCAGCAGTTTCAAGGGGGACTTGAACACCATATATTTT.

This clone was detected a few times. The chain is built from TRBV5-1 and TRBJ2-1; D may be TRBD2 (6 bases). Germline assignment: CDR1 SGHRS and CDR2 YFSETQ. The CDR3 is made up of 13 amino acids. Between the trimmed V and J ends, which lost 3 bases and 10 bases, there was a span of 14 bases. CDR3 nucleotide sequence: TGCGCCAGCAGCTACGGGACTCCTCCGGAGCAGTTCTTC. The encoded protein is CASSYGTPPEQFF.

The V and J genes are TRBV25-1 and TRBJ2-3; D gene ambiguous. The germline V gene has CDR1 MGHDK and CDR2 SYGVNS. V lost 7 bases and J 0 bases, leaving 5 bases between the germline ends. The CDR3 contains 12 residues. CDR3 in DNA: TGTGCCAGCACCGGTAGCACAGATACGCAGTATTTT. It yields the protein CASTGSTDTQYF.

V gene TRBV6-5 combines with J gene TRBJ2-7; tentatively, D is TRBD1 (6 bases). Trimming took 5 bases from V and 4 from J, leaving 15 bases between them. CDR1 and CDR2 from the germline V gene are MNHEY and SVGAGI. CDR3 length: 14 amino acids. The CDR3 DNA sequence: TGTGCCAGCAGTCCTACAGGGAGTGGGTACGAGCAGTACTTC. It is translated as CASSPTGSGYEQYF.

The CDR3 DNA is TGCGCCAGCAGCCAGGGGCAGGGGAGTGAAAAACTGTTTTTT. This translates into CASSQGQGSEKLFF. The chain has TRBV4-3 and TRBJ1-4; D perhaps matches TRBD1 (6 bases). CDR3 length: 14 amino acids. Trimming left V 3 bases short and J 7 bases short, with 12 bases between. Germline V gene lookup returns CDR1 LGHNA and CDR2 YSLEER.